These 6 T cell receptor beta chains originate from one sample sequenced in a study of blood T cell repertoires in COVID-19. Repertoires were generated with immunoSEQ multiplex PCR, while TCRdb's copy carries only in-frame clones and drops some. The sample holds 350,000 to 500,000 clones, over 75% seen once. The material sequenced was PBMCs or T cells enriched from blood (not recorded which). The receptors originated from a woman aged 18 to 35 who had been exposed to COVID-19.

V gene TRBV24-1 combines with J gene TRBJ2-3; 8 bases are a match to TRBD2. Losses at the gene ends were 3 bases for V and 4 bases for J; bases not matched to a gene: 8. The CDR3 loop spans 16 amino acids. Per the germline V gene, CDR1 is KGHDR and CDR2 is SFDVKD. As DNA, the CDR3 is TGTGCCACCAGTGATGCCGGACTAGCTGTCGCAGATACGCAGTATTTT. It translates to CATSDAGLAVADTQYF.

This chain joins TRBV19 and TRBJ1-5, with 7 nucleotides matching TRBD1. V lost 3 bases and J lost 4; bases outside the gene matches: 6. This CDR3 is built from 15 residues. Germline V gene sequence: CDR1 LNHDA, CDR2 SQIVND (reference sequence). The CDR3 sequence: CASSMKGAGNQPQHF. CDR3 nucleotide sequence: TGTGCCAGTAGTATGAAGGGGGCAGGTAATCAGCCCCAGCATTTT.

This clone was picked up one time. This chain links TRBV28 with TRBJ1-1; 8 bases are shared with TRBD1. V lost 4 bases to trimming and J lost 4 bases; unmatched junction nucleotides: 5. CDR1 and CDR2 (germline): MDHEN, SYDVKM. The CDR3 spans 14 residues. CDR3: CASSSGQAPTEAFF. In nucleotides, the CDR3 is TGTGCCAGCAGTTCGGGACAGGCCCCCACTGAAGCTTTCTTT.

The chain uses TRBV19 and TRBJ2-6; 11 bases line up with TRBD2. Germline CDR1 is LNHDA and CDR2 is SQIVND (reference sequence). This CDR3 spans 15 amino acids. V was clipped by 6 bases and J by 9 bases; unmatched bases: 7. In nucleotides, the CDR3 is TGTGCCAGTAGCGTACTAGCGGGAGAAGGCAACGTCCTGACTTTC. This codes for CASSVLAGEGNVLTF.

The CDR3 nucleotides are TGTGCCAGCCGCCCGGACAGGGGGACGGATCAGCCCCAGCATTTT. This translates into CASRPDRGTDQPQHF. The V gene is TRBV28, the J gene TRBJ1-5; 10 bases are a match to TRBD1. This CDR3 spans 15 amino acids. V was clipped by 8 bases and J by 5 bases; unmatched bases: 9. Germline CDR1 reads MDHEN; CDR2 reads SYDVKM. Full variable domain (remainder filled in from reference TRBV28 and TRBJ1-5): DVKVTQSSRYLVKRTGEKVFLECVQDMDHENMFWYRQDPGLGLRLIYFSYDVKMKEKGDIPEGYSVSREKKERFSLILESASTNQTSMYLCASRPDRGTDQPQHFGDGTRLSIL.

The CDR3 DNA sequence: TGCGCCAGCAGTGAGCCGGGACTAGCCCCGGACGAGCAGTACTTC. Amino acids: CASSEPGLAPDEQYF. The gene calls are TRBV10-1 and TRBJ2-7, with 9 bases fitting TRBD2. Germline CDR1 and CDR2: WNHNN and SYGVQD (reference sequence). V was clipped by 2 bases and J by 5 bases; unmatched bases: 7. The CDR3 has 15 residues.